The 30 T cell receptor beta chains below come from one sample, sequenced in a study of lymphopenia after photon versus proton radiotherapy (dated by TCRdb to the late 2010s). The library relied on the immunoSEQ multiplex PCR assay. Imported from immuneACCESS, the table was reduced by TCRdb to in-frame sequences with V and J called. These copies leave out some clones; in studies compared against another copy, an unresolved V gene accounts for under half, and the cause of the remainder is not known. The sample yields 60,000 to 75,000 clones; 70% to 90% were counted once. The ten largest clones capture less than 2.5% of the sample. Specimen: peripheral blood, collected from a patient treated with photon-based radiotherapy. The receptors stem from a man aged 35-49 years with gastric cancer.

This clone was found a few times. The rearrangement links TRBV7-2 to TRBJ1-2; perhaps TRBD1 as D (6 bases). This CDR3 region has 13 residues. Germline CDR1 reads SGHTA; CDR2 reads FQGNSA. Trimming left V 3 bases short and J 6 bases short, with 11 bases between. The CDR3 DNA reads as TGTGCCAGCAGCTTCAACAGGGTCGATGGCTACACCTTC. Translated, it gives CASSFNRVDGYTF.

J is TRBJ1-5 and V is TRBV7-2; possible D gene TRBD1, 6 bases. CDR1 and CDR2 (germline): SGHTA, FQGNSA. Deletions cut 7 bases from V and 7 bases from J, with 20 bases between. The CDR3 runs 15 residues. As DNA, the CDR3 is TGTGCCAGCAACTCTGAGGGGGGGGACGGACAGCCCCAGCATTTT. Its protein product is CASNSEGGDGQPQHF.

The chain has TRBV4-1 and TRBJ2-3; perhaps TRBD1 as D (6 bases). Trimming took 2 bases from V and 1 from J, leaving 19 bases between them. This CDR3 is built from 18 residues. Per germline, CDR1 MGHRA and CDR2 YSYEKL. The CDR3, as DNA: TGCGCCAGCAGCCAAAAGCCGACAGTCCCAGGGGGCACAGATACGCAGTATTTT. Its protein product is CASSQKPTVPGGTDTQYF.

CDR3 amino acids: CASSQGQIVHNEQFF. CDR3 DNA: TGCGCCAGCAGCCAAGGTCAGATCGTCCACAATGAGCAGTTCTTC. This rearrangement joins TRBV4-3 to TRBJ2-1; D remains ambiguous. CDR3 length equals 15 residues. CDR1 is LGHNA, CDR2 YSLEER, per germline. With 1 base removed from V and 5 bases from J, the gap between germline ends came to 12 bases.

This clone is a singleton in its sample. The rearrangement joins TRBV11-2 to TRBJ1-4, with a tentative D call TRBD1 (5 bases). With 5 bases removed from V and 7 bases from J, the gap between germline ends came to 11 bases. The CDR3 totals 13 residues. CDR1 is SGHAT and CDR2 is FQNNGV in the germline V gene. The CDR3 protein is CASSLTQGEKLFF. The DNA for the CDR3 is TGTGCCAGCAGCCTGACGCAGGGTGAAAAACTGTTTTTT.

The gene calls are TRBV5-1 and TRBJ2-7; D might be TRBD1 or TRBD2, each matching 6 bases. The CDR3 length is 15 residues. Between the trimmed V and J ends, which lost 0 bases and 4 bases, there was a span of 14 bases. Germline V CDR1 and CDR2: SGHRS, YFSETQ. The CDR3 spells CASSLVPGAGYEQYF. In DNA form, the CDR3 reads TGCGCCAGCAGCTTGGTTCCGGGGGCGGGGTACGAGCAGTACTTC.

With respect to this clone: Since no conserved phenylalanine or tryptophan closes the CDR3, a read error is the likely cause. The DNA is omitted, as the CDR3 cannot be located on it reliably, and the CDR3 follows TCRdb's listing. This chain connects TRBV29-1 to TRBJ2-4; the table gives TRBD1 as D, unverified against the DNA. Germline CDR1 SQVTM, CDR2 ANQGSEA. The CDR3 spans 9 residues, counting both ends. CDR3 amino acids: CSVGQFPFS.

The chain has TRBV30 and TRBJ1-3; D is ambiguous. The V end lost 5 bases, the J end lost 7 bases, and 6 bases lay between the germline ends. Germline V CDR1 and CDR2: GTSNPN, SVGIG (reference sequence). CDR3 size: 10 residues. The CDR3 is CAWGLNTIYF. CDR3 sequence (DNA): TGTGCCTGGGGACTGAACACCATATATTTT. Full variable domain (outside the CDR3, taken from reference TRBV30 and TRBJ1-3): SQTIHQWPATLVQPVGSPLSLECTVEGTSNPNLYWYRQAAGRGLQLLFYSVGIGQISSEVPQNLSASRPQDRQFILSSKKLLLSDSGFYLCAWGLNTIYFGEGSWLTVV.

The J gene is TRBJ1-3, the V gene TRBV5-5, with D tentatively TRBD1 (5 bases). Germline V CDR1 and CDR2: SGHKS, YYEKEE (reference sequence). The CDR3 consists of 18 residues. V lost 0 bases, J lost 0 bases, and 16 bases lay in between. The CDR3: CASSLAPPQGSSGNTIYF. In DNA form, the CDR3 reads TGTGCCAGCAGCTTGGCCCCTCCGCAGGGTTCCTCTGGAAACACCATATATTTT.

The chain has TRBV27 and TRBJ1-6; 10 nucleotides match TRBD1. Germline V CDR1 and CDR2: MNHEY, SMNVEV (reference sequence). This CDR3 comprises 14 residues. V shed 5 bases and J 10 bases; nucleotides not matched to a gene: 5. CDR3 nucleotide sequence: TGTGCCAGCAGTCCCGGGACAGGGGTGTCACCCCTCCACTTT. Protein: CASSPGTGVSPLHF.

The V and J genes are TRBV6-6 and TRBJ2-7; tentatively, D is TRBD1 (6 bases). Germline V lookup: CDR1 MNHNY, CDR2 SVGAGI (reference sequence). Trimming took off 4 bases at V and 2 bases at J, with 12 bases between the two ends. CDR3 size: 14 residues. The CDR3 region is CASSSPQGTYEQYF. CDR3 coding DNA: TGTGCCAGCAGTTCACCACAGGGTACCTACGAGCAGTACTTC.

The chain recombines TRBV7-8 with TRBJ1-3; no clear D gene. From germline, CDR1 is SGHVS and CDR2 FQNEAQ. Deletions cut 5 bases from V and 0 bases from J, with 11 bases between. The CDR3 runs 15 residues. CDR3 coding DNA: TGTGCCAGCAGCACCCCAAAGTCCTCTGGAAACACCATATATTTT. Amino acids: CASSTPKSSGNTIYF.

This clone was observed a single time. The CDR3 here is CASSYSRGNTEAFF. CDR3 nucleotide sequence: TGTGCCAGCAGTTATTCCAGGGGGAACACTGAAGCTTTCTTT. The chain uses TRBV6-5 and TRBJ1-1, with TRBD1 as a possible D gene (6 bases). The CDR3 runs to 14 residues. V was clipped by 3 bases and J by 1 base, with 9 bases between them. The V gene's germline CDR1 is MNHEY and CDR2 SVGAGI.

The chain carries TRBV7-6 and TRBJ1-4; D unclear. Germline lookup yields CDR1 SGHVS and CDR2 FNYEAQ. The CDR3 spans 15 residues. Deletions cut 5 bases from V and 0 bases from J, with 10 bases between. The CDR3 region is CASSAGQTTNEKLFF. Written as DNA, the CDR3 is TGTGCCAGCAGCGCTGGCCAAACAACTAATGAAAAACTGTTTTTT.

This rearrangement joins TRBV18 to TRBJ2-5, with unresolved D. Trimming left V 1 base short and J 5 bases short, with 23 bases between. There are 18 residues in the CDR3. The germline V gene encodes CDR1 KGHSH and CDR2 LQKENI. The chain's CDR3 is CASSPRPVANIPKETQYF. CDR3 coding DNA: TGTGCCAGCTCACCACGGCCCGTGGCAAATATACCAAAGGAGACCCAGTACTTC.

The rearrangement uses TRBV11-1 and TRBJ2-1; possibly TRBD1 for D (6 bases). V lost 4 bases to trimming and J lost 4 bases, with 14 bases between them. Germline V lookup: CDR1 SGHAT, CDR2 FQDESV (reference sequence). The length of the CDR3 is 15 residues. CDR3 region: CASSSRDTVYNEQFF. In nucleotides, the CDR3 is TGTGCCAGCAGCTCCCGGGACACCGTTTACAATGAGCAGTTCTTC.

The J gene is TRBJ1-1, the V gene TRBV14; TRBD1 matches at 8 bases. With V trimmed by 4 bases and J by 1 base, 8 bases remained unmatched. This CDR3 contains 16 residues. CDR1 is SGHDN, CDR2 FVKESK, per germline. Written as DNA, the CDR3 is TGTGCCAGCAGCCCAGACAGGGGAGCAAAGAACACTGAAGCTTTCTTT. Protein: CASSPDRGAKNTEAFF.

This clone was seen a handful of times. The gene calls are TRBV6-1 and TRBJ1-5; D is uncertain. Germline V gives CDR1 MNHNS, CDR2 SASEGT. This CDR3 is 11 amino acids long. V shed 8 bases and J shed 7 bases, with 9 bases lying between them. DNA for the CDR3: TGTGCCAGCGGGTATGGGCAGCCCCAGCATTTT. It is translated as CASGYGQPQHF.

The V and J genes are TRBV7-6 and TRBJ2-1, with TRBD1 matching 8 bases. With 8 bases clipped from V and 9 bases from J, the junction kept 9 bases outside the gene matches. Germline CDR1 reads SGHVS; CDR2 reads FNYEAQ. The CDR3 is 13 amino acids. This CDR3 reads CASADRGLSEQFF. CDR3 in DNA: TGTGCCAGCGCTGACAGGGGATTGTCTGAGCAGTTCTTC. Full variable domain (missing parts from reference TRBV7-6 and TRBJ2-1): GAGVSQSPRYKVTKRGQDVALRCDPISGHVSLYWYRQALGQGPEFLTYFNYEAQQDKSGLPNDRFSAERPEGSISTLTIQRTEQRDSAMYRCASADRGLSEQFFGPGTRLTVL.

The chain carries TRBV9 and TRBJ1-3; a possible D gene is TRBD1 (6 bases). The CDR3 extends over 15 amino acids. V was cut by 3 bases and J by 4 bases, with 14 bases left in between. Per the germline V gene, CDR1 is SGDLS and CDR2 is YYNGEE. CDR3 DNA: TGTGCCAGCAGCGGCGGGGGGACAAGGGGAAACACCATATATTTT. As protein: CASSGGGTRGNTIYF.

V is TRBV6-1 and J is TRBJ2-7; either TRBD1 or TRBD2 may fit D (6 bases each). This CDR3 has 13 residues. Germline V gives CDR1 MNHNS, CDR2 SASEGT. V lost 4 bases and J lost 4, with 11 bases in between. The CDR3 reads CASSVRGPYEQYF. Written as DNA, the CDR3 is TGTGCCAGCAGTGTCCGGGGGCCTTACGAGCAGTACTTC.

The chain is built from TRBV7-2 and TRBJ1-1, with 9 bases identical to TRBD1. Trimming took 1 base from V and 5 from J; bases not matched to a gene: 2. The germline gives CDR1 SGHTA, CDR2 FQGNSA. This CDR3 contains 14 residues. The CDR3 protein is CASSLGQGVTEAFF. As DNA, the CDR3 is TGTGCCAGCAGCTTAGGACAGGGGGTAACTGAAGCTTTCTTT.

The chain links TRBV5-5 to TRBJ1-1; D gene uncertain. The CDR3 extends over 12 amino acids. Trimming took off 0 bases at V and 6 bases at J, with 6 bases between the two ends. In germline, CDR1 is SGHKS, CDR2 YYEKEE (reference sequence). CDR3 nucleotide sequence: TGTGCCAGCAGCTTGGTGGGGTCTGAAGCTTTCTTT. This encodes CASSLVGSEAFF.

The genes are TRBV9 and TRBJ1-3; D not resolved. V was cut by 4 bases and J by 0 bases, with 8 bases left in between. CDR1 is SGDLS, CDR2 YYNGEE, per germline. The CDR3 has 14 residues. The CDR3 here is CASSNRNSGNTIYF. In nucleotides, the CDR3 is TGTGCCAGCAGCAATAGAAACTCTGGAAACACCATATATTTT.

The CDR3 spells CAWSGTGVAEAFF. CDR3 in DNA: TGTGCCTGGAGCGGGACAGGGGTTGCTGAAGCTTTCTTT. The V gene is TRBV30, the J gene TRBJ1-1; 10 nucleotides align to TRBD1. CDR3 length equals 13 residues. Trimming at V came to 3 bases and at J to 6 bases, leaving 4 bases not matched to a gene. Germline V gene data show CDR1 as GTSNPN and CDR2 as SVGIG (reference sequence).

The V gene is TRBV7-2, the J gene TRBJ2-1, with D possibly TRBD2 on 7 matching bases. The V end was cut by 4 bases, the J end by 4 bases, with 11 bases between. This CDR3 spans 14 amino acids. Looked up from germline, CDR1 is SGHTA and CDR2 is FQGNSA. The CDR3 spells CASSWGGSYNEQFF. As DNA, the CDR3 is TGTGCCAGCAGCTGGGGGGGCAGTTACAATGAGCAGTTCTTC.

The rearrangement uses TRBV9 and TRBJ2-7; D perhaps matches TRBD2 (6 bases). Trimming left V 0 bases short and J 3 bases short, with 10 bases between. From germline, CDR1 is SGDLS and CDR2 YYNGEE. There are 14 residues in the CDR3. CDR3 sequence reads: CASSVGLGGYEQYF. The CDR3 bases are TGTGCCAGCAGCGTAGGACTAGGAGGCTACGAGCAGTACTTC.

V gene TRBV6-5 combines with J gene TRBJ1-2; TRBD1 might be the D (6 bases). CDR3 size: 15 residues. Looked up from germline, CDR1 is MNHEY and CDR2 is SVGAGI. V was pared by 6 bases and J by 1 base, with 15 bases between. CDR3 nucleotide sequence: TGTGCCAGCAGCCCCACGGGGGGCCTTAACTATGGCTACACCTTC. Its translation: CASSPTGGLNYGYTF.

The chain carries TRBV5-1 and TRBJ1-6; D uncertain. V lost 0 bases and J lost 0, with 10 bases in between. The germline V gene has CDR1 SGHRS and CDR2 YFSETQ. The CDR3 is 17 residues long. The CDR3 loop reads CASSLAAASSYNSPLHF. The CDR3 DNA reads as TGCGCCAGCAGCTTGGCGGCAGCGAGCTCCTATAATTCACCCCTCCACTTT.

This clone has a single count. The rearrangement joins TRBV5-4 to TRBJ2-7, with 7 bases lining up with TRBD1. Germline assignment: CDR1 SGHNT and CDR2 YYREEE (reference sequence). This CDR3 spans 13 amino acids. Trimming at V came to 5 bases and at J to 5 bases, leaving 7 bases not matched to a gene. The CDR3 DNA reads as TGTGCCAGCAGGCCAGACAGGGTCCACGAGCAGTACTTC. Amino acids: CASRPDRVHEQYF. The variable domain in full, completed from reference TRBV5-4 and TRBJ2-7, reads ETGVTQSPTHLIKTRGQQVTLRCSSQSGHNTVSWYQQALGQGPQFIFQYYREEENGRGNFPPRFSGLQFPNYSSELNVNALELDDSALYLCASRPDRVHEQYFGPGTRLTVT.